This TCR beta chain originates from a study of cytotoxic CD8 clonotypes in ibrutinib-treated CLL. About the research overall: Productive templates averaged 255,043 per sample, and productive rearrangements 85,000 to 95,000. Study-level findings and limits: Researchers report that baseline clonality outpaced age-matched healthy donors and tracked circulating CD8+ T-cell counts.

V shed 6 bases and J 4 bases; nucleotides not matched to a gene: 3. The CDR3 contains 12 residues. Per germline, CDR1 SNHLY and CDR2 FYNNEI. Data came from immunoSEQ multiplex PCR; TCRdb stores just in-frame clones and leaves some out. The data hold hundreds of thousands of clones, with more than 75% observed a single time. Details on this clone: The target antigen is unknown.

Specimen: PBMCs, collected after 12 months of ibrutinib treatment. The receptor was derived from a human donor with chronic lymphocytic leukemia. The genes are TRBV2 and TRBJ2-7, with 7 bases matching TRBD1. The CDR3 sequence: CASRTGSYEQYF. The CDR3 DNA is TGTGCCAGCAGGACAGGGAGTTACGAGCAGTACTTC.